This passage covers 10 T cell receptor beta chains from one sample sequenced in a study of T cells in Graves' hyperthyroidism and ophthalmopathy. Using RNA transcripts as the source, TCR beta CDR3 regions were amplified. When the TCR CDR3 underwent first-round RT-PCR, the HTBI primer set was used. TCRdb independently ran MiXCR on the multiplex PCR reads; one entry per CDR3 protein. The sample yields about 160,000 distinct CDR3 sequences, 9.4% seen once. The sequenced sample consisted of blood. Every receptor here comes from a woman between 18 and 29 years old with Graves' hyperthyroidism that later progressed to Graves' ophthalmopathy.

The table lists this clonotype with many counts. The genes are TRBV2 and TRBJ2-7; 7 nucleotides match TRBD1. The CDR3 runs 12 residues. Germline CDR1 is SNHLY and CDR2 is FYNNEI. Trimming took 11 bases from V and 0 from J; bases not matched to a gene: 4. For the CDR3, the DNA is TGTGCCCTACGGACAGGCTCCTACGAGCAGTACTTC. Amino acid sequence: CALRTGSYEQYF.

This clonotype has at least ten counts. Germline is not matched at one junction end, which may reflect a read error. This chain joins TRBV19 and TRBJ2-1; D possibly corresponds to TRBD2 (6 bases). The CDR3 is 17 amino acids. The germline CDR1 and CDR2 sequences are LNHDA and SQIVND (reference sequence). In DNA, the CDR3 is TGTGCCAGTCGTATGGGGCGGGAAATGGCTCGAGGGAATGAGCAGTTCTTC. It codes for CASRMGREMARGNEQFF. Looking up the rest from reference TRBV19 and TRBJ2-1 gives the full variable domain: DGGITQSPKYLFRKEGQNVTLSCEQNLNHDAMYWYRQDPGQGLRLIYYSQIVNDFQKGDIAEGYSVSREKKESFPLTVTSAQKNPTAFYLCASRMGREMARGNEQFFGPGTRLTVL.

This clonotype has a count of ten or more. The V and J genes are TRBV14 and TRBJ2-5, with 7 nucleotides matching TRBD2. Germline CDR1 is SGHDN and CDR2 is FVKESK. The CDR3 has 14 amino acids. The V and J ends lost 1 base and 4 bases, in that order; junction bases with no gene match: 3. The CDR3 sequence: CASSQARLAETQYF. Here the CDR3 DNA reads TGTGCCAGCAGCCAAGCCAGACTAGCAGAGACCCAGTACTTC.

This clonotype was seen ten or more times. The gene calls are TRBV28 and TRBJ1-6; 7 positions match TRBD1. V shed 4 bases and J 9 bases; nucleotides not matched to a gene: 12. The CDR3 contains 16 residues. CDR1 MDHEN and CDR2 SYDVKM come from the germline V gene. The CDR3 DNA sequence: TGTGCCAGCAGTTCCCGACAGGGCCCCTTTATTTCACCCCTCCACTTT. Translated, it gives CASSSRQGPFISPLHF.

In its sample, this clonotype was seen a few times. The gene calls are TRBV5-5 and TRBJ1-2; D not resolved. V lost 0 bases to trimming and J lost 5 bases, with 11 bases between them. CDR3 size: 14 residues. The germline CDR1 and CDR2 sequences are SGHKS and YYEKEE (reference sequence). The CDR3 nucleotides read TGTGCCAGCAGCTTGGAACCGGAATCTTATGGCTACACCTTC. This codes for CASSLEPESYGYTF.

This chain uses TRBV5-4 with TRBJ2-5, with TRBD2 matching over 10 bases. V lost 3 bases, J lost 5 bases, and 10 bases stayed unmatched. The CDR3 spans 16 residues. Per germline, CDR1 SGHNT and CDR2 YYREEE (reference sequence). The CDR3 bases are TGTGCCAGCAGCTCGAGGGCTAGCGGGGGATTGGAGACCCAGTACTTC. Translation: CASSSRASGGLETQYF.

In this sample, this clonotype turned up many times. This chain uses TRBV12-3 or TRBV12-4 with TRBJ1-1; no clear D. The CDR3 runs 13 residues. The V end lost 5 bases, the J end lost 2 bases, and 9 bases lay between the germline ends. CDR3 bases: TGTGCCAGCAGTCTGAAGGGAAACACTGAAGCTTTCTTT. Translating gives CASSLKGNTEAFF.

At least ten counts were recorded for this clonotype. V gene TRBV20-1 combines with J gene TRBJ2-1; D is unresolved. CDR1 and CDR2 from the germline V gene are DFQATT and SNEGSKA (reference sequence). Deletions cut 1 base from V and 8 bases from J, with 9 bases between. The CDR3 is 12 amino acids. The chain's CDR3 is CSARAPSYEQFF. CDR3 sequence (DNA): TGCAGTGCTAGAGCCCCATCTTATGAGCAGTTCTTC.

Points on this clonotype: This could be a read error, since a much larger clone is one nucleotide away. The chain's CDR3 is CASSHNSYGYTF. CDR3 in DNA: TGTGCCAGCAGCCACAACAGCTATGGCTACACCTTC. J is TRBJ1-2 and V is TRBV3-1; D is ambiguous. The V gene lost 3 bases and the J gene lost 4 bases, with 6 bases spanning the gap. CDR1 is LGHDT, CDR2 YNNKEL, per germline (reference sequence). CDR3 length: 12 amino acids.

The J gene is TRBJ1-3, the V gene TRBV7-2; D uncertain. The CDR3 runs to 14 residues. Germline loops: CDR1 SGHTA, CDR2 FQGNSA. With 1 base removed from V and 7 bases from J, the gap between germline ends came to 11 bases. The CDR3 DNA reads TGTGCCAGCAGCTTAGTTCCTCGAGGGAACACCATATATTTT. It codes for CASSLVPRGNTIYF.